The 24 T cell receptor beta chains below were found in one sample sequenced in a study of T cell repertoires in cytomegalovirus infection. TCRdb passed the reads through MiXCR, listing each CDR3 protein once. The profile shows about 130,000 distinct CDR3 sequences, almost 9% of them singletons. Specimen: PBMCs. These receptor sequences come from a human donor in good health (CMV status not recorded). Some clones in this sample may be carry-over from other donors' samples.

This clonotype was counted ten times or more. The chain links TRBV19 to TRBJ2-5, with TRBD2 identical over 9 bases. The CDR3 extends over 16 amino acids. Trimming took 3 bases from V and 2 from J; bases not matched to a gene: 7. Germline CDR1 LNHDA, CDR2 SQIVND (reference sequence). The CDR3 sequence: CASSIVLAGTQETQYF. In nucleotides, the CDR3 is TGTGCCAGTAGTATTGTCCTAGCGGGAACTCAAGAGACCCAGTACTTC.

This clonotype is deemed medium-sized. CDR3 residues: CASSLVDRAQETQYF. CDR3 DNA sequence: TGTGCCAGCAGCTTAGTAGACAGGGCCCAAGAGACCCAGTACTTC. The rearrangement uses TRBV7-2 and TRBJ2-5; 7 positions match TRBD1. The CDR3 has 15 amino acids. Germline V CDR1 and CDR2: SGHTA, FQGNSA. The trim removed 1 base at V and 1 base at J, leaving 3 bases unmatched.

This clonotype occurred many times. The chain carries TRBV7-2 and TRBJ1-2; tentative D call: TRBD1 (6 bases). This CDR3 comprises 15 residues. Trimming shortened V by 2 bases and J by 5 bases, and 15 bases separated the two germline ends. From germline, CDR1 is SGHTA and CDR2 FQGNSA. CDR3 protein: CASSLMSGQTYGYTF. For the CDR3, the DNA is TGTGCCAGCAGCTTAATGTCCGGACAGACGTATGGCTACACCTTC.

This clonotype has at least ten counts. This sequence joins TRBV12-3 or TRBV12-4 and TRBJ1-1; 9 nucleotides line up with TRBD1. The CDR3 has 16 amino acids. V was pared by 6 bases and J by 1 base, with 9 bases of the junction left unmatched. The CDR3 sequence: CASSPTPGQGNTEAFF. The CDR3 nucleotides read TGTGCCAGCAGCCCCACCCCGGGACAGGGGAACACTGAAGCTTTCTTT.

This clonotype was picked up many times. The chain employs TRBV20-1 and TRBJ1-6, with D tentatively TRBD1 (6 bases). V dropped 1 base and J dropped 8 bases, with 12 bases sitting between them. Looked up from germline, CDR1 is DFQATT and CDR2 is SNEGSKA (reference sequence). The length of the CDR3 is 14 residues. CDR3 in amino acids: CSARGQEVYSPLHF. CDR3 coding DNA: TGCAGTGCTAGAGGACAGGAAGTATATTCACCCCTCCACTTT.

This chain joins TRBV28 and TRBJ2-2; D uncertain. This CDR3 has 14 residues. Looked up from germline, CDR1 is MDHEN and CDR2 is SYDVKM. The germline V and J ends were trimmed by 5 bases and 1 base, with 8 bases remaining between them. Written as DNA, the CDR3 is TGTGCCAGCAGTGGAACCGGGAACACCGGGGAGCTGTTTTTT. This gives the protein CASSGTGNTGELFF.

This rearrangement joins TRBV20-1 to TRBJ2-1; 8 nucleotides line up with TRBD2. CDR1 is DFQATT, CDR2 SNEGSKA, per germline (reference sequence). CDR3 length: 12 residues. V was clipped by 5 bases and J by 10 bases; unmatched bases: 7. CDR3 DNA sequence: TGCAGTGCTTTCGGTAGCGGGGACGAGCAGTTCTTC. Encoded protein: CSAFGSGDEQFF.

This clonotype was seen at least ten times. V gene TRBV20-1 combines with J gene TRBJ1-1; 7 positions match TRBD1. The length of the CDR3 is 14 residues. V trimming: 6 bases; J trimming: 3 bases; junction bases outside the gene matches: 10. Germline CDR1 and CDR2: DFQATT and SNEGSKA (reference sequence). The CDR3, as DNA: TGCAGTGCACCCCGACAGGGAATGTACACTGAAGCTTTCTTT. It translates to CSAPRQGMYTEAFF.

The chain employs TRBV6-2 or TRBV6-3 and TRBJ2-3; 9 bases fit TRBD2. Germline CDR1 is MNHEY and CDR2 is SVGEGT. This CDR3 contains 16 residues. V lost 2 bases to trimming and J lost 6 bases; unmatched junction nucleotides: 9. In nucleotides, the CDR3 is TGTGCCAGCAGTTACGGTGCTAGCGGGGCTAAGGATACGCAGTATTTT. It codes for CASSYGASGAKDTQYF.

This clonotype was observed many times. This chain joins TRBV7-9 and TRBJ2-3; D is possibly TRBD1 (6 bases). Trimming shortened V by 4 bases and J by 1 base, and 12 bases separated the two germline ends. Germline V gene sequence: CDR1 SEHNR, CDR2 FQNEAQ (reference sequence). The CDR3 loop spans 15 amino acids. The CDR3 is CASSSQDSRTDTQYF. As DNA, the CDR3 is TGTGCCAGCAGCTCACAGGACAGTCGCACAGATACGCAGTATTTT.

The rearrangement uses TRBV20-1 and TRBJ2-7; D is possibly TRBD1 (5 bases). The CDR3 covers 12 residues. The V gene lost 5 bases and the J gene lost 2 bases, with 10 bases spanning the gap. Germline V gene lookup returns CDR1 DFQATT and CDR2 SNEGSKA (reference sequence). The CDR3 sequence: CSAVTVTYEQYF. The CDR3 bases are TGCAGTGCTGTGACAGTGACCTACGAGCAGTACTTC.

The chain uses TRBV25-1 and TRBJ2-2, with a possible D match to TRBD1 (6 bases). The CDR3 extends over 14 amino acids. CDR1 and CDR2 (germline): MGHDK, SYGVNS. V lost 5 bases and J 1 base, leaving 8 bases between the germline ends. CDR3 nucleotides: TGTGCCAGCAGTCAGGACAGGAACACCGGGGAGCTGTTTTTT. This codes for CASSQDRNTGELFF.

This clonotype appeared many times. The J gene is TRBJ2-7, the V gene TRBV6-2 or TRBV6-3, with D perhaps TRBD2 (5 bases). The CDR3 extends over 12 amino acids. V lost 5 bases and J lost 5, with 10 bases in between. Germline V gene sequence: CDR1 MNHEY, CDR2 SVGEGT. The CDR3: CASSDTRDEQYF. CDR3 DNA: TGTGCCAGCAGTGATACTAGAGACGAGCAGTACTTC.

This clonotype has ten or more counts. CDR3: CSLAGLTDTQYF. The CDR3 DNA sequence: TGCAGTTTAGCGGGCCTCACAGATACGCAGTATTTT. The chain employs TRBV20-1 and TRBJ2-3; the match to TRBD2 covers 7 bases. This CDR3 spans 12 amino acids. The trim removed 8 bases at V and 2 bases at J, leaving 4 bases unmatched. Germline values: CDR1 DFQATT, CDR2 SNEGSKA (reference sequence).

Many counts were recorded for this clonotype. The rearrangement joins TRBV7-2 to TRBJ1-1; 7 positions agree with TRBD1. The CDR3 runs 13 residues. CDR1 and CDR2 (germline): SGHTA, FQGNSA. J lost 1 base, V lost 4 bases, and 0 bases had no gene match. CDR3 protein: CASSWTGNTEAFF. The CDR3 region has the DNA TGTGCCAGCAGCTGGACAGGGAACACTGAAGCTTTCTTT.

At least ten counts were recorded for this clonotype. This rearrangement joins TRBV28 to TRBJ1-1, with D unresolved. Trimming took 5 bases from V and 1 from J, leaving 14 bases between them. Germline V CDR1 and CDR2: MDHEN, SYDVKM. The CDR3 is 15 residues long. The CDR3 bases are TGTGCCAGCAGTAACCATAAGAGAGCGAACACTGAAGCTTTCTTT. Translation: CASSNHKRANTEAFF. The whole variable domain, filled in from reference TRBV28 and TRBJ1-1, reads DVKVTQSSRYLVKRTGEKVFLECVQDMDHENMFWYRQDPGLGLRLIYFSYDVKMKEKGDIPEGYSVSREKKERFSLILESASTNQTSMYLCASSNHKRANTEAFFGQGTRLTVV.

At least ten counts were recorded for this clonotype. The V and J genes are TRBV12-3 or TRBV12-4 and TRBJ1-5, with D possibly TRBD1 on 5 matching bases. This CDR3 has 17 amino acids. Trimming shortened V by 5 bases and J by 1 base, and 18 bases separated the two germline ends. CDR3 region: CASSLGTAGLSNQPQHF. The DNA of the CDR3 is TGTGCCAGCAGTCTCGGGACGGCAGGTTTGAGCAATCAGCCCCAGCATTTT.

In this sample, this clonotype turned up many times. The chain uses TRBV7-2 and TRBJ2-7; 8 bases align to TRBD2. The CDR3 covers 15 residues. Germline CDR1 and CDR2: SGHTA and FQGNSA. V was clipped by 5 bases and J by 2 bases; unmatched bases: 8. DNA of the CDR3: TGTGCCAGCAGCCAAACGGGAGGGGTACCCTACGAGCAGTACTTC. It yields the protein CASSQTGGVPYEQYF.

As regards this clonotype: Just one base apart from a much larger clone, this may be a read error. The rearrangement uses TRBV28 and TRBJ1-3; D is ambiguous. This CDR3 is 14 amino acids long. In germline, CDR1 is MDHEN, CDR2 SYDVKM. The CDR3 is CASSLPGYRNSIYF. For the CDR3, the DNA is TGTGCCAGCAGTTTACCCGGTTACAGAAACTCCATATATTTT. Looking up the rest from reference TRBV28 and TRBJ1-3 gives the full variable domain: DVKVTQSSRYLVKRTGEKVFLECVQDMDHENMFWYRQDPGLGLRLIYFSYDVKMKEKGDIPEGYSVSREKKERFSLILESASTNQTSMYLCASSLPGYRNSIYFGEGSWLTVV.

This clonotype was counted at least ten times. The V gene is TRBV20-1, the J gene TRBJ2-1; 12 nucleotides align to TRBD2. There are 14 residues in the CDR3. V trimming: 6 bases; J trimming: 7 bases; junction bases outside the gene matches: 7. Germline V CDR1 and CDR2: DFQATT, SNEGSKA (reference sequence). This chain's CDR3 is CSAGLAGGQNEQFF. The CDR3 bases are TGCAGTGCGGGCCTAGCGGGGGGGCAGAATGAGCAGTTCTTC.

The chain is built from TRBV19 and TRBJ1-5; no firm D call. Germline lookup yields CDR1 LNHDA and CDR2 SQIVND (reference sequence). V was cut by 5 bases and J by 1 base, with 3 bases left in between. This CDR3 comprises 12 residues. CDR3 bases: TGTGCCAGTAGTCGAAGCAATCAGCCCCAGCATTTT. Its translation is CASSRSNQPQHF.

In its sample, this clonotype was seen many times. The J gene is TRBJ2-3, the V gene TRBV6-6; 12 positions match TRBD2. V was clipped by 5 bases and J by 4 bases; unmatched bases: 7. The germline gives CDR1 MNHNY, CDR2 SVGAGI (reference sequence). CDR3 length: 16 residues. The CDR3 DNA is TGTGCCAGCAGTCTAGCGGGGGGGCGCGGGGCAGATACGCAGTATTTT. The encoded protein is CASSLAGGRGADTQYF.

The rearrangement uses TRBV20-1 and TRBJ2-2; TRBD2 matches 7 bases. Germline loops: CDR1 DFQATT, CDR2 SNEGSKA (reference sequence). After removal of 0 bases from V and 1 base from J, the junction contained 2 bases not matched to a gene. The length of the CDR3 is 15 residues. CDR3 DNA: TGCAGTGCTAGAGATGGCGGGGGGAACACCGGGGAGCTGTTTTTT. Translation: CSARDGGGNTGELFF.

V and J are TRBV29-1 and TRBJ1-1; D unclear. The CDR3 consists of 12 residues. CDR1 SQVTM and CDR2 ANQGSEA come from the germline V gene. Trimming cost V 5 bases and J 0 bases, with 7 bases left between them. The CDR3 DNA reads as TGCAGCGTTCGAAATGTGAACACTGAAGCTTTCTTT. It is translated as CSVRNVNTEAFF.